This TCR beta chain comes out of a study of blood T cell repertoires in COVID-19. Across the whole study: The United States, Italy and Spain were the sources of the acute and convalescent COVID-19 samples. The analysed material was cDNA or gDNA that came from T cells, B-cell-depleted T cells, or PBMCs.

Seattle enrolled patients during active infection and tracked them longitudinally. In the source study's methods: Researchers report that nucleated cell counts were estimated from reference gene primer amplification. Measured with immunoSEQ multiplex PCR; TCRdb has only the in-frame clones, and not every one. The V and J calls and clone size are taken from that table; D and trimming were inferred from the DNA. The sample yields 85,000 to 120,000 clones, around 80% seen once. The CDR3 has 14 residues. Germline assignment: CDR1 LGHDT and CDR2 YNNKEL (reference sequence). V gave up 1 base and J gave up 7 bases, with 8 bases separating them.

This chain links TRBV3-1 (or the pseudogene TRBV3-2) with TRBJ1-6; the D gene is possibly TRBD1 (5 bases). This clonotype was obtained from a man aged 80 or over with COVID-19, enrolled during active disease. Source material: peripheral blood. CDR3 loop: CASSQGEGNSPLHF. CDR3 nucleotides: TGTGCCAGCAGCCAAGGGGAGGGGAATTCACCCCTCCACTTT.